This TCR beta chain was sequenced in a study of control samples from healthy donors and cancer patients. This clone has only one observation. Germline V CDR1 and CDR2: SEHNR, FQNEAQ (reference sequence). Trimming stripped 5 bases from V and 1 base from J, with 11 bases between. This CDR3 is built from 14 residues. Some clones are missing from TCRdb's copy, which holds only in-frame ones; the method was immunoSEQ multiplex PCR. The data hold 150,000 to 200,000 clones, with 92% observed a single time. This sequence originates from a young woman in good health. Sequencing used blood. This chain connects TRBV7-9 to TRBJ2-5; D remains ambiguous. The CDR3 DNA reads TGTGCCAGCAGCCCGGACCTTTTCCAAGAGACCCAGTACTTC. Translation: CASSPDLFQETQYF.